The entry that follows covers one TCR beta chain sequence. What it recognizes is unknown. Relative to the germline gene, one junction end is altered; a read error may explain this. These data originate in a study of CD8+CD57+ T cells in acquired aplastic anemia. The sequenced patients had an expansion of CD8+CD57+ cells seen by flow cytometry. Patients had undergone no therapy by the time their blood was sampled. TCR beta VDJ combinations and CDR3 sequences were profiled from genomic DNA. TCRdb recomputed calls from the reads with MiXCR, one row per CDR3 protein. The sample gives over 150,000 distinct CDR3 sequences, around half of which show up once; about 12% is in the top ten. Germline loops: CDR1 MGHRA, CDR2 YSYEKL. The CDR3 loop spans 15 amino acids. Study results and caveats: A significant difference in CD8+ Simpson's diversity between patients and controls was not found.

The material sequenced was sorted CD4+, CD8+, or CD8+CD57+ T cells (not recorded which) from PBMCs. This sequence originates from a human donor with aplastic anemia. The chain uses TRBV4-1 and TRBJ2-7; the D gene could be TRBD1 or TRBD2 (5 bases each). CDR3 in DNA: TGTGCCAGCAGTGCTAGGCGGCAGGGAGCCTACGAGCAGTACTTC. It yields the protein CASSARRQGAYEQYF.